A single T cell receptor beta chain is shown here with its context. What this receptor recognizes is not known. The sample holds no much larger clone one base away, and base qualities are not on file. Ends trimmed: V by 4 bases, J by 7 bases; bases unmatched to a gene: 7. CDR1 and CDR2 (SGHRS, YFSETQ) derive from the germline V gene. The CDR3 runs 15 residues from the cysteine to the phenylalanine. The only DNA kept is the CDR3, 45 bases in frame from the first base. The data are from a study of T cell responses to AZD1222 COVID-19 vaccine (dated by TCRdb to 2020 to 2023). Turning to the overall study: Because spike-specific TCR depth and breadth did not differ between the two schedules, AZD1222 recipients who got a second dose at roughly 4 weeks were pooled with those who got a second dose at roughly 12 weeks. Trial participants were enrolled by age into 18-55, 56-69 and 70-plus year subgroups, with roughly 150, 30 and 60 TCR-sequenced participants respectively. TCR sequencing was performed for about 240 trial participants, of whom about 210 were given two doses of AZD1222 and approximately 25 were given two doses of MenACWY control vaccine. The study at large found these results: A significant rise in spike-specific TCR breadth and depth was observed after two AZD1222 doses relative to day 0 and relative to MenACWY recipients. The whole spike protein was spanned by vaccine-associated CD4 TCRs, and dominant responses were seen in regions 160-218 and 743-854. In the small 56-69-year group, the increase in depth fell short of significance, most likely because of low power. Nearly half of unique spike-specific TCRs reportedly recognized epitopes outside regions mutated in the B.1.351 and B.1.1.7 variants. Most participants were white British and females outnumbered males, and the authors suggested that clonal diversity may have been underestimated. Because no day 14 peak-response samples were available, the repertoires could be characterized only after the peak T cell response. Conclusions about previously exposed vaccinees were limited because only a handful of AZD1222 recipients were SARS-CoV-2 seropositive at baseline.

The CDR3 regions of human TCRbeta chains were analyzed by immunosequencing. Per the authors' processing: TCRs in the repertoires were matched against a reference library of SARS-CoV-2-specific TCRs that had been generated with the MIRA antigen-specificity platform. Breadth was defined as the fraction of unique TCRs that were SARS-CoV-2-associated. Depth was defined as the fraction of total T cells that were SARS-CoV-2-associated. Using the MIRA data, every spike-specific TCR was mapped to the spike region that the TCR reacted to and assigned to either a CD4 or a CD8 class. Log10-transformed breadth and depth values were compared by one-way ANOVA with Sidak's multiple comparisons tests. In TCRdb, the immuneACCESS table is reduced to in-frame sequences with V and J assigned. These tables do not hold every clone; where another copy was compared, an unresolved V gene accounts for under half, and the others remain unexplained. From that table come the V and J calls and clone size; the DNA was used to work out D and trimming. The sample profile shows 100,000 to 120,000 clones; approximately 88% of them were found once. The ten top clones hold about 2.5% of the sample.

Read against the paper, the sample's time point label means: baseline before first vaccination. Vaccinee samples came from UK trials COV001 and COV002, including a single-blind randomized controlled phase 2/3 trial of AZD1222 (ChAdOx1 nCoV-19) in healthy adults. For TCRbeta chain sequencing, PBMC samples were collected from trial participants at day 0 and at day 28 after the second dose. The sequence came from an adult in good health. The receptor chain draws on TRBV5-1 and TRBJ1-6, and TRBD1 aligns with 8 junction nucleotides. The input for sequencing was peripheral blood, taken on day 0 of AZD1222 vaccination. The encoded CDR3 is CASSTRGLGNSPLHF. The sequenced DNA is TGCGCCAGCAGCACCAGGGGGCTAGGGAATTCACCCCTCCACTTT.